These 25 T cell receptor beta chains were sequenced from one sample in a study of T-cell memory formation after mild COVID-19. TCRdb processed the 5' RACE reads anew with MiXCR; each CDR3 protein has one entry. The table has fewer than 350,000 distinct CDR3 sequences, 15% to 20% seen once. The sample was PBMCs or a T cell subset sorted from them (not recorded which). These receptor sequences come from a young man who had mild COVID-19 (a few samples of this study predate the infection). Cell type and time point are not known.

Here the CDR3 reads CASIVGTSGRTDTQYF. In DNA, the CDR3 is TGTGCCAGCATAGTAGGAACTAGCGGGCGGACAGATACGCAGTATTTT. The chain has TRBV5-5 and TRBJ2-3; 9 bases align to TRBD2. V lost 6 bases to trimming and J lost 3 bases; unmatched junction nucleotides: 11. From germline, CDR1 is SGHKS and CDR2 YYEKEE (reference sequence). This CDR3 is 16 amino acids long.

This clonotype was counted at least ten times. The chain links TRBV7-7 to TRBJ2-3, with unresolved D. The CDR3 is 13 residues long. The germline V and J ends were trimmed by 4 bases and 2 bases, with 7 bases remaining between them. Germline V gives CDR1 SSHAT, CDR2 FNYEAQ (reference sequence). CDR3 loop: CASSSLTTDTQYF. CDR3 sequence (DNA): TGTGCCAGCAGCTCCTTGACCACAGATACGCAGTATTTT.

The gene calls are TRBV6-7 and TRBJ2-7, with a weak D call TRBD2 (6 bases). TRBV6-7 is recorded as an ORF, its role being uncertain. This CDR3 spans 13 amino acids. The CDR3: CATRYFLGTAFYV. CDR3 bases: TGTGCCACCCGTTACTTCCTTGGGACTGCCTTTTATGTC.

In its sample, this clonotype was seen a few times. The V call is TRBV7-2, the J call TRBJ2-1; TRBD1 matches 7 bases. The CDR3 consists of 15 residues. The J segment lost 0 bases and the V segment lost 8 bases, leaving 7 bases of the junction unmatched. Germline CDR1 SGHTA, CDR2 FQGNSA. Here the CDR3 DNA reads TGTGCCAGCGGGGGACAGATAGGCTCCTACAATGAGCAGTTCTTC. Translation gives CASGGQIGSYNEQFF.

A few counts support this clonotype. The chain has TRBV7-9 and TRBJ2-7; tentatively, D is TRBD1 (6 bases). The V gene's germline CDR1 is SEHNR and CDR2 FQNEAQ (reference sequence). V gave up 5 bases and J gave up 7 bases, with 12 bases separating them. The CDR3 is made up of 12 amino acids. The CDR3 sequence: CASSTSGVEQYF. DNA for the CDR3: TGTGCCAGCAGCACCTCAGGGGTTGAGCAGTACTTC.

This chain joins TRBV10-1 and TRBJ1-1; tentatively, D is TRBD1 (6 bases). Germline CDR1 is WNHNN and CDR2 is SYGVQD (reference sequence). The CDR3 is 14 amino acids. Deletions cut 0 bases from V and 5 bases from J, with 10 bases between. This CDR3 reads CASSESTGRTEAFF. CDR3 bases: TGCGCCAGCAGTGAGTCTACAGGGCGGACTGAAGCTTTCTTT.

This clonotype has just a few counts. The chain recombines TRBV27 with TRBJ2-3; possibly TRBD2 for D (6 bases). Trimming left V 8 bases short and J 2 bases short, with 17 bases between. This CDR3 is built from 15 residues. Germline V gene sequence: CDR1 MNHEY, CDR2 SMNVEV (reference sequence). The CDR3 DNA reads TGTGCCAGCTTTACGACGGGACTTTCCACAGATACGCAGTATTTT. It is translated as CASFTTGLSTDTQYF.

The CDR3 sequence is CASSYSPSGLGSPLHF. The CDR3 DNA sequence: TGTGCCAGCAGTTACTCACCCTCAGGGTTGGGTTCACCCCTCCACTTT. This sequence joins TRBV6-2 or TRBV6-3 and TRBJ1-6; perhaps TRBD1 as D (5 bases). Germline V gives CDR1 MNHEY, CDR2 SVGEGT. The CDR3 length is 16 residues. Trimming took 0 bases from V and 9 from J, leaving 15 bases between them.

In nucleotides, the CDR3 is TGTGCCAGTAGTATAGAGACAGGTACGGCCGAGCAGTTCTTC. It is translated as CASSIETGTAEQFF. The chain is built from TRBV19 and TRBJ2-1; D might be TRBD1 (6 bases). From germline, CDR1 is LNHDA and CDR2 SQIVND (reference sequence). The CDR3 covers 14 residues. The V gene lost 0 bases and the J gene lost 10 bases, with 13 bases spanning the gap.

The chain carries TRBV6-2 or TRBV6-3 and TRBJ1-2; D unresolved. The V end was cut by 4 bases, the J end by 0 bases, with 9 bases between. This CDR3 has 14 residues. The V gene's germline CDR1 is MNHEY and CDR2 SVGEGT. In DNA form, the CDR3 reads TGTGCCAGCAGTTTTCGCCAGGCTAACTATGGCTACACCTTC. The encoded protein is CASSFRQANYGYTF.

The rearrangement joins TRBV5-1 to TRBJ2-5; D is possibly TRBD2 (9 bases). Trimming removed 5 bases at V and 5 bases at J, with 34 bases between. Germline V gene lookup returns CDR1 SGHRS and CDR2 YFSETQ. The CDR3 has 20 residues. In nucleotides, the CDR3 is TGCGCCAGCAGTCCCCCCGGGACAGGAGCCTATAGCGGGGGAGAGGAGACCCAGTACTTC. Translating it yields CASSPPGTGAYSGGEETQYF.

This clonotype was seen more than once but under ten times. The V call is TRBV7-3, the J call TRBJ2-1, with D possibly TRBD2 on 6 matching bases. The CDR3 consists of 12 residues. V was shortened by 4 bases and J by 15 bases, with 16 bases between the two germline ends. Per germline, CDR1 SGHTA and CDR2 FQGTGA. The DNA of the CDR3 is TGTGCCAGCAGCTCCCGGCGGGCGGGGTGGTTCTTC. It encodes CASSSRRAGWFF.

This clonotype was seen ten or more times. CDR3 bases: TGTGCCAGCAGCTTAGATGACAGGGGGATACAGAACACCGGGGAGCTGTTTTTT. Its protein product is CASSLDDRGIQNTGELFF. The chain employs TRBV7-7 and TRBJ2-2; 9 nucleotides align to TRBD1. J was trimmed by 1 base and V by 1 base; bases with no gene match: 7. Germline V gene lookup returns CDR1 SSHAT and CDR2 FNYEAQ (reference sequence). The CDR3 contains 18 residues.

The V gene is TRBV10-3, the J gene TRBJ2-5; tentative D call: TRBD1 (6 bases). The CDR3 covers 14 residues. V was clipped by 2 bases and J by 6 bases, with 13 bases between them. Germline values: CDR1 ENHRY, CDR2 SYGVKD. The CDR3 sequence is CAISERGGRQTQYF. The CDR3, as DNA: TGTGCCATCAGTGAGCGAGGGGGTAGGCAGACCCAGTACTTC.

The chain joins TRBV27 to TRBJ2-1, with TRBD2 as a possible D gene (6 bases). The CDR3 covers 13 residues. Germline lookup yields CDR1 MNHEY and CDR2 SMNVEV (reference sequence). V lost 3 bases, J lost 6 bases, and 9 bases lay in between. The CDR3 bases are TGTGCCAGCAGTTTCGGGGGACGCAATGAGCAGTTCTTC. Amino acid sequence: CASSFGGRNEQFF.

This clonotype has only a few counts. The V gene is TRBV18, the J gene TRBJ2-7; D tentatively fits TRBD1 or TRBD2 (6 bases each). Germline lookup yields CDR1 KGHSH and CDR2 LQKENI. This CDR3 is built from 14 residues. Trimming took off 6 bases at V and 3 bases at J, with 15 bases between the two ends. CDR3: CASSPGGRGYEQYF. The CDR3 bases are TGTGCCAGCTCCCCCGGGGGCAGGGGCTACGAGCAGTACTTC. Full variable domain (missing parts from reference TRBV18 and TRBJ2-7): NAGVMQNPRHLVRRRGQEARLRCSPMKGHSHVYWYRQLPEEGLKFMVYLQKENIIDESGMPKERFSAEFPKEGPSILRIQQVVRGDSAAYFCASSPGGRGYEQYFGPGTRLTVT.

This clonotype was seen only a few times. This CDR3 reads CASSPKTGYGYTF. In DNA, the CDR3 is TGTGCCAGCAGCCCTAAGACAGGTTATGGCTACACCTTC. The chain joins TRBV7-9 to TRBJ1-2, with D possibly being TRBD1 (6 bases). Germline CDR1 reads SEHNR; CDR2 reads FQNEAQ (reference sequence). This CDR3 has 13 residues. V lost 5 bases and J 5 bases, leaving 12 bases between the germline ends.

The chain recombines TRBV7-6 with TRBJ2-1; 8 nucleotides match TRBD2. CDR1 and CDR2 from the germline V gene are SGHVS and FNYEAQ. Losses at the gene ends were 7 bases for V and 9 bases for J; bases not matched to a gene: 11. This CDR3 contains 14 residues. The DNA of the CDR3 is TGTGCCAGCACACCGGGACTAGTATTCGGTGAGCAGTTCTTC. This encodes CASTPGLVFGEQFF.

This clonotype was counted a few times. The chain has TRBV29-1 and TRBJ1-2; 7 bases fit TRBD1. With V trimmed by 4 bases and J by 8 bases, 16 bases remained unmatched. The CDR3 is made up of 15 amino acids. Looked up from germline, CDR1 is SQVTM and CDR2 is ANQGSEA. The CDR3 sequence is CSVVPEPADRRGYTF. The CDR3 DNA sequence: TGCAGCGTTGTCCCTGAGCCGGCGGACAGGCGGGGCTACACCTTC.

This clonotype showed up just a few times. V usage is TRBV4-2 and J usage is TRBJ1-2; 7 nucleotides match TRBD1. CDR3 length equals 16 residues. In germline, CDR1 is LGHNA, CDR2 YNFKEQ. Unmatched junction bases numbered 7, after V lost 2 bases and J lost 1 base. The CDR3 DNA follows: TGTGCCAGCAGCCAAATCCCGGGACAGAGTAACTATGGCTACACCTTC. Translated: CASSQIPGQSNYGYTF.

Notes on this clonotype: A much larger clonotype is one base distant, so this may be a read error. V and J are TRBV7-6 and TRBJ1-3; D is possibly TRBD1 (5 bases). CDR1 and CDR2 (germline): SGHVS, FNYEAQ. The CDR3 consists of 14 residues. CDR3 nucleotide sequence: TGTGCCATCAGCTTGAGGGGAGCTGGAAACACCATATATTTT. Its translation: CAISLRGAGNTIYF.

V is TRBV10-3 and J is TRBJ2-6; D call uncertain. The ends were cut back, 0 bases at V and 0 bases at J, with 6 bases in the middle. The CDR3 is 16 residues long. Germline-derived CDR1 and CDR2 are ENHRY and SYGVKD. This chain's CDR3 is CAISESGNSGANVLTF. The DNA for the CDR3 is TGTGCCATCAGTGAGTCGGGAAACTCTGGGGCCAACGTCCTGACTTTC.

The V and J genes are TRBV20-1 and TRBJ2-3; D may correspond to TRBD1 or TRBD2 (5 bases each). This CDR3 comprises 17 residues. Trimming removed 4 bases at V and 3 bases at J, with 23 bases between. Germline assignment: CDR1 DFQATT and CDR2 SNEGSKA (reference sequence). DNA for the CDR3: TGCAGTGCTAACAAGCTCATTCGGGGCAGGGTAACAGATACGCAGTATTTT. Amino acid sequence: CSANKLIRGRVTDTQYF.

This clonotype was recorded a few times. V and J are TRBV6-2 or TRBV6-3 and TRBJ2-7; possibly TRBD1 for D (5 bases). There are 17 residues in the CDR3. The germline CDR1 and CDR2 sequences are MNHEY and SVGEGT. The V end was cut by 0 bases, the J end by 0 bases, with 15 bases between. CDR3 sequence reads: CASSYSSRRASSYEQYV. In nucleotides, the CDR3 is TGTGCCAGCAGTTACTCGAGTCGCAGGGCCAGCTCCTACGAGCAGTACGTC.

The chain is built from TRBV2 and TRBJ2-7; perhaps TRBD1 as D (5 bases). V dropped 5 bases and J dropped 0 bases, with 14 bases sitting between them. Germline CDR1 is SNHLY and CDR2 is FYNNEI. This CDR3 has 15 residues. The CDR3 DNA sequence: TGTGCCAGCAGTAGGACACTTCTAAGCTCCTACGAGCAGTACGTC. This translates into CASSRTLLSSYEQYV.